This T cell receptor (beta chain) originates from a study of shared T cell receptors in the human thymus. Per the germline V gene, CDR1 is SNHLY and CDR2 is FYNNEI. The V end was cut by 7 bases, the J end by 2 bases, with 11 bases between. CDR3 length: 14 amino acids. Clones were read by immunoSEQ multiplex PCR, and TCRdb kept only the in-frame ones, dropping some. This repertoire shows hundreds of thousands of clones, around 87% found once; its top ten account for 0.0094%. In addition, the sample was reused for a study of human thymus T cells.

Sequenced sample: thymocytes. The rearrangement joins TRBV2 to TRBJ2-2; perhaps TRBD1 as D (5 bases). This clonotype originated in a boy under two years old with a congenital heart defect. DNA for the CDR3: TGTGCCAGCATCGCCAGGGCCAACACCGGGGAGCTGTTTTTT. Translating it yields CASIARANTGELFF.